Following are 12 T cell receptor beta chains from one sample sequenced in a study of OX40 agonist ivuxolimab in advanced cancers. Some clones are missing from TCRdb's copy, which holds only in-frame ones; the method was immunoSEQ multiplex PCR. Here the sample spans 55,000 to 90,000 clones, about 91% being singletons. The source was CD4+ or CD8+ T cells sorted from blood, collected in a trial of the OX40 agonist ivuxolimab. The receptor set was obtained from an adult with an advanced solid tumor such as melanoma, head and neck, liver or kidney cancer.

This CDR3 reads CASSADRGEQYF. CDR3 DNA: TGTGCCAGCAGCGCGGACAGGGGCGAGCAGTACTTC. The rearrangement uses TRBV11-1 and TRBJ2-7, with TRBD1 matching over 9 bases. CDR3 length: 12 amino acids. J gave up 6 bases and V 5 bases, and 2 bases lay outside the gene matches. Germline CDR1 SGHAT, CDR2 FQDESV (reference sequence). The complete variable domain, with remaining parts taken from reference TRBV11-1 and TRBJ2-7, reads EAEVAQSPRYKITEKSQAVAFWCDPISGHATLYWYRQILGQGPELLVQFQDESVVDDSQLPKDRFSAERLKGVDSTLKIQPAELGDSAMYLCASSADRGEQYFGPGTRLTVT.

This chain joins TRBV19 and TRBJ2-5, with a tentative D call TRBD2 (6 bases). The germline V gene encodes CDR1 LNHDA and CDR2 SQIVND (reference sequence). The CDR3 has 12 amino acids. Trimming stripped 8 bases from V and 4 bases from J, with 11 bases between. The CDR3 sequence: CASQGAGETQYF. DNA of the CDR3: TGTGCCAGTCAGGGAGCGGGAGAGACCCAGTACTTC.

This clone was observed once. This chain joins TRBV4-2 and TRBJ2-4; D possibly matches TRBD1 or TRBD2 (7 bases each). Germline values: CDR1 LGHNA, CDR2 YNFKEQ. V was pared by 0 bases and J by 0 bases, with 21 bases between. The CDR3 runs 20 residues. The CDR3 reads CASSQDVYREGARAKNIQYF. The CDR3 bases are TGTGCCAGCAGCCAAGACGTTTATAGGGAGGGGGCAAGAGCCAAAAACATTCAGTACTTC.

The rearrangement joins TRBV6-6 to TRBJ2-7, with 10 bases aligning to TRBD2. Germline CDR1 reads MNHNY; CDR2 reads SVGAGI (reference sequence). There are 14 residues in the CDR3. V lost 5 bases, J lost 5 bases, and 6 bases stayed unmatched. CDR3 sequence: CASSPSGRPHEQYF. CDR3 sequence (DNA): TGTGCCAGCAGTCCTAGCGGGAGACCCCACGAGCAGTACTTC.

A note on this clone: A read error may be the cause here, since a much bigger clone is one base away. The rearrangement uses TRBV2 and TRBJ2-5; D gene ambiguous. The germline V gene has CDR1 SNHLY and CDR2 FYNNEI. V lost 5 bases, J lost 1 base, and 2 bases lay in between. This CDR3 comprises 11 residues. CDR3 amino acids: CASSFQETQYF. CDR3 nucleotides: TGTGCCAGCAGTTTCCAAGAGACCCAGTACTTC.

The CDR3, as DNA: TGTGCCAGCTCACCCGATGGGGGGCTGGGCTACACCTTC. Its protein is CASSPDGGLGYTF. This chain joins TRBV18 and TRBJ1-2; D might be TRBD1 (6 bases). Per germline, CDR1 KGHSH and CDR2 LQKENI. The V end was cut by 3 bases, the J end by 8 bases, with 13 bases between. The length of the CDR3 is 13 residues.

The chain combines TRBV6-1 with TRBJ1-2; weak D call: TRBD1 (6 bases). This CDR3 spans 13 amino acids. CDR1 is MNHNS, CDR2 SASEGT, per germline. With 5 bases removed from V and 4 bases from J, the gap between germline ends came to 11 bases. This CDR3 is CASSTTGSYGYTF. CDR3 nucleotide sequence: TGTGCCAGCAGTACGACAGGAAGCTATGGCTACACCTTC.

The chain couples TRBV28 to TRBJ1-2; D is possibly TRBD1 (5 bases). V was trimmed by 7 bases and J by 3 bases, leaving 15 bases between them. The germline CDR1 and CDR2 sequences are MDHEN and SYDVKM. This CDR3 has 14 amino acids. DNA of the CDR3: TGTGCCAGCACCCTGGCGGGCAGGGACTATGGCTACACCTTC. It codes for CASTLAGRDYGYTF.

The CDR3 sequence is CAIRQLAGGLEQYF. CDR3 coding DNA: TGTGCCATCAGGCAACTAGCGGGGGGGTTGGAGCAGTACTTC. The J gene is TRBJ2-7, the V gene TRBV10-3; TRBD2 aligns across 13 bases. The CDR3 is 14 residues long. Germline loops: CDR1 ENHRY, CDR2 SYGVKD. Losses at the gene ends were 6 bases for V and 7 bases for J; bases not matched to a gene: 6.

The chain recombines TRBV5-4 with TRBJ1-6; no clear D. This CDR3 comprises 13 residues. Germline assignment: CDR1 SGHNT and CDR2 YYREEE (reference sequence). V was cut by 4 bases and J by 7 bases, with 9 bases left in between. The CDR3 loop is CASSVDDNSPLHF. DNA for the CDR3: TGTGCCAGCAGCGTGGATGACAATTCACCCCTCCACTTT. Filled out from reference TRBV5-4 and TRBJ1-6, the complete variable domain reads ETGVTQSPTHLIKTRGQQVTLRCSSQSGHNTVSWYQQALGQGPQFIFQYYREEENGRGNFPPRFSGLQFPNYSSELNVNALELDDSALYLCASSVDDNSPLHFGNGTRLTVT.

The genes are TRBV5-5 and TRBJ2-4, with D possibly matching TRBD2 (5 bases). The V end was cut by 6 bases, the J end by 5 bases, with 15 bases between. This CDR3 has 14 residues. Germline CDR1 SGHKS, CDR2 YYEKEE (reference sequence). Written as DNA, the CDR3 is TGTGCCAGCAATCGTATTGACGGGGAAAACATTCAGTACTTC. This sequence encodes CASNRIDGENIQYF.

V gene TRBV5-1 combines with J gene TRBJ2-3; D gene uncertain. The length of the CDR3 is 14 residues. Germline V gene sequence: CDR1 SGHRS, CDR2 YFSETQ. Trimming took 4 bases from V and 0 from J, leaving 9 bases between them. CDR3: CASSGQYSTDTQYF. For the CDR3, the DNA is TGCGCCAGCAGCGGGCAGTATAGCACAGATACGCAGTATTTT.